The present T cell receptor (beta chain) was sequenced within a study of blood T cell repertoires in COVID-19. Turning to the study itself: The origin of the acute and convalescent COVID-19 samples was the United States, Italy and Spain. Nucleic acid was either cDNA or gDNA, and it came from T cells, B-cell-depleted T cells, or PBMCs.

The authors' processing: Reference gene primer amplification gave nucleated cell count estimates. Generated by immunoSEQ multiplex PCR, the TCRdb table keeps only in-frame clones and is missing some. That table supplies the V and J calls and clone size; D and trimming were determined from the DNA. Here the sample spans some 150,000 clones, around nine tenths being singletons. The V end lost 1 base, the J end lost 2 bases, and 12 bases lay between the germline ends. This CDR3 has 16 residues. The germline CDR1 and CDR2 sequences are LGHDT and YNNKEL (reference sequence). The V gene is TRBV3-1 (or the pseudogene TRBV3-2), the J gene TRBJ2-1, with D tentatively TRBD1 (5 bases). Sample: peripheral blood. The TCR sequence derives from a human donor in a cohort sampled during active COVID-19. The CDR3 sequence: CASSQVIKGAYNEQFF. The CDR3 nucleotides read TGTGCCAGCAGCCAAGTGATTAAAGGGGCCTACAATGAGCAGTTCTTC.